The sequence of this T cell receptor (beta chain) was determined in a study of OX40 agonist ivuxolimab in advanced cancers. The data were produced by immunoSEQ multiplex PCR, yet TCRdb's version contains in-frame clones alone and is incomplete. Seen here are 40,000 to 60,000 clones, about 90% observed once, and the top ten hold around 3.4%. The ends lost 4 bases at V and 3 bases at J; junction bases unmatched: 6. The CDR3 runs 14 residues. The germline V gene has CDR1 SGHNT and CDR2 YYREEE (reference sequence). General study points: Low normalized T-cell clonal expansion also characterized some of the nonresponders. In general, CD8+ T cells held more expanded clones than CD4+ did, on average.

As to this clone: Its antigen is undetermined.

This chain links TRBV5-4 with TRBJ2-7; 8 positions agree with TRBD2. The sequence derives from an adult with an advanced solid tumor such as melanoma, head and neck, liver or kidney cancer. This specimen was CD4+ or CD8+ T cells sorted from blood, taken in a trial of the OX40 agonist ivuxolimab. The CDR3 nucleotides read TGTGCCAGCAGCGCGGGGAGCGGGGGCTACGAGCAGTACTTC. This codes for CASSAGSGGYEQYF.